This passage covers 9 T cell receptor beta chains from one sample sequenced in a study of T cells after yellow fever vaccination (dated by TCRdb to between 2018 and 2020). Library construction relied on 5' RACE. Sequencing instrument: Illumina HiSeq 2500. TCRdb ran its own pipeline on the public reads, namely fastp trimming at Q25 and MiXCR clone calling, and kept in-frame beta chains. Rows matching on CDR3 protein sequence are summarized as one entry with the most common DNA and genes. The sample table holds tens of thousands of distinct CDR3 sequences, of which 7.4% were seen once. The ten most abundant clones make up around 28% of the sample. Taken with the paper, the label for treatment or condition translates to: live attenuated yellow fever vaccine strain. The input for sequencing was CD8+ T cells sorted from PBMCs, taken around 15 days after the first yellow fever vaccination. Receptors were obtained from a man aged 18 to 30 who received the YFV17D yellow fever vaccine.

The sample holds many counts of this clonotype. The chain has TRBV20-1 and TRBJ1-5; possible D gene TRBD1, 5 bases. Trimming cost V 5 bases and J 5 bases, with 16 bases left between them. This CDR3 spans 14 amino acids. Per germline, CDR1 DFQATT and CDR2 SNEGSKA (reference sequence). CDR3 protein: CSAVLRQNDQPQHF. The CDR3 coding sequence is TGCAGTGCTGTCCTTCGACAGAACGATCAGCCCCAGCATTTT.

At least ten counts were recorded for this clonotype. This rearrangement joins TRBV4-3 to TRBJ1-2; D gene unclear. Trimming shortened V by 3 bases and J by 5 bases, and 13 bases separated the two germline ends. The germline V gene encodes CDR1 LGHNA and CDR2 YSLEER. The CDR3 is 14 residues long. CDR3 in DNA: TGCGCCAGCAGCCAGGATCGGGAGCCTTATGGCTACACCTTC. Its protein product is CASSQDREPYGYTF.

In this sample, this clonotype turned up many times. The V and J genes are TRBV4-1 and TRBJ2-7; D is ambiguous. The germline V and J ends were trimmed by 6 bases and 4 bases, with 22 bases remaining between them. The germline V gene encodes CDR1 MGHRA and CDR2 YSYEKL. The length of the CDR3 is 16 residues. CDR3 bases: TGCGCCAGCAGGGATGACATTCCCCGTCTGTTTTACGAGCAGTACTTC. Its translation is CASRDDIPRLFYEQYF.

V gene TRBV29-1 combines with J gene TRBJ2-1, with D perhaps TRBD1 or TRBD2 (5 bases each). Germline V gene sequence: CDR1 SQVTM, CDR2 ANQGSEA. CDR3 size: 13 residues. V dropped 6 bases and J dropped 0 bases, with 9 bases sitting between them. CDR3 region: CSVPGSSYNEQFF. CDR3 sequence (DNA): TGCAGCGTGCCAGGGAGCTCCTACAATGAGCAGTTCTTC.

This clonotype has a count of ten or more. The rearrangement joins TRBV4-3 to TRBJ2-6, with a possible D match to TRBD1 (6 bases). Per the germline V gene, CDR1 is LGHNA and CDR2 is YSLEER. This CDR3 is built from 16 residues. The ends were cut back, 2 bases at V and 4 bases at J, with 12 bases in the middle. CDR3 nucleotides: TGCGCCAGCAGCCAACAAGGGGGAGCCGGGGCCAACGTCCTGACTTTC. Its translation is CASSQQGGAGANVLTF.

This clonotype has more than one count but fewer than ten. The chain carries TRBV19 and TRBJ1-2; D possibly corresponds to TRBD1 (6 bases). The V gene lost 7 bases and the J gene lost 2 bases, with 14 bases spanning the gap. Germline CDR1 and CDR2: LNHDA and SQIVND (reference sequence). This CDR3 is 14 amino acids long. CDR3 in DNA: TGTGCCAGTACCATACAGGGACCCAACTATGGCTACACCTTC. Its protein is CASTIQGPNYGYTF.

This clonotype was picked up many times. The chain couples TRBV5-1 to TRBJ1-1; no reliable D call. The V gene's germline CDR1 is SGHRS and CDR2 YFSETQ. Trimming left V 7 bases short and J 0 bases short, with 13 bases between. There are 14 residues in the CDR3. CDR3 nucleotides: TGCGCCAGCTCCCAAGGAGAGATGAACACTGAAGCTTTCTTT. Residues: CASSQGEMNTEAFF.

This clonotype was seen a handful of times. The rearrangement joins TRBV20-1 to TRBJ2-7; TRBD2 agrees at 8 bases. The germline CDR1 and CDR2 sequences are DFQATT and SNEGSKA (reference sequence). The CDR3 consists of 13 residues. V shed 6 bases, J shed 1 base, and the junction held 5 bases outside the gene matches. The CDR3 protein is CSAPGGVSYEQYF. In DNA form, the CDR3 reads TGCAGTGCCCCGGGAGGGGTATCCTACGAGCAGTACTTC.

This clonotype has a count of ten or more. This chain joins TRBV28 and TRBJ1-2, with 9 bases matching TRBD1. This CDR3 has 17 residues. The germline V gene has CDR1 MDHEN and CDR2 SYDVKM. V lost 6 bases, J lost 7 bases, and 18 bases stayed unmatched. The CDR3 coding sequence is TGTGCCAGCAGCTCCGGGTGGGGGGGACAGGGTGTCTCTGGCTACACCTTC. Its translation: CASSSGWGGQGVSGYTF.